This paragraph covers one T cell receptor beta chain sequence. Antigen unknown. This specimen comes from a study of graft-versus-host responses after intestinal transplantation. For the study at large: Each transplant was multivisceral, liver-intestinal, or isolated intestinal. Tacrolimus and steroids were given for roughly 3 years to all recipients after anti-thymocyte globulin induction. General study findings and limits: Recipient-marrow GvH clones were detected, some having first appeared in ileum or blood. Early after transplant, HvG clones declined as circulating GvH clones peaked.

Sequencing used immunoSEQ multiplex PCR; TCRdb keeps in-frame clones, though not all of them. The sample has roughly 75,000 clones; roughly 89% are singletons. This CDR3 region has 15 residues. Germline loops: CDR1 LNHDA, CDR2 SQIVND (reference sequence). V was cut by 3 bases and J by 5 bases, with 16 bases left in between. The clonotype comes from a human donor who received an intestinal transplant. The sample was unstimulated CD4+ T cells sorted from spleen or lymph node cells, taken before intestinal transplant. The chain joins TRBV19 to TRBJ1-1; D may be TRBD1 (5 bases). The CDR3 nucleotides read TGTGCCAGTAGTATTGTAGGGGTCTCAGGGACTGAAGCTTTCTTT. This translates into CASSIVGVSGTEAFF.